The present TCR beta chain was sequenced within a study of CD8 T cells in Susac syndrome. Random hexamers served to reverse transcribe roughly 0.45 to 1 ug RNA. Using its own MiXCR run on the immunoSEQ multiplex PCR reads, TCRdb lists one record per CDR3 protein. The data show about 430,000 distinct CDR3 sequences, with 75% to 90% seen just once and around 0.12% held by the top ten. FACS was used to enrich TEMRA cells, whereas the CD8+ and CD4+ T cells were obtained by negative isolation. Trimming left V 6 bases short and J 5 bases short, with 13 bases between. CDR1 LNHDA and CDR2 SQIVND come from the germline V gene (reference sequence). This CDR3 contains 13 residues.

The V gene is TRBV19, the J gene TRBJ1-1, with a possible D match to TRBD1 (5 bases). The sequence came from a human donor with multiple sclerosis. The source material was CD8+ T cells from PBMCs. The CDR3 bases are TGTGCCAGTAGAAGGGGCGCGAGTACTGAAGCTTTCTTT. It yields the protein CASRRGASTEAFF.